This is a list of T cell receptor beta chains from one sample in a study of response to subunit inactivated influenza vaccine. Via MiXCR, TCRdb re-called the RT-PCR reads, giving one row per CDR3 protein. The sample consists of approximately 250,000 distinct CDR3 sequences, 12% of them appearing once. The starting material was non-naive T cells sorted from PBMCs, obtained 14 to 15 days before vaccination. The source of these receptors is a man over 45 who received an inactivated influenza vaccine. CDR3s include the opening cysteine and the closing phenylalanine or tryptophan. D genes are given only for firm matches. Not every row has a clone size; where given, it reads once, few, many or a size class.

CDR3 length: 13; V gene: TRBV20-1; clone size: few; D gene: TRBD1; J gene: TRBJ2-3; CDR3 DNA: TGCAGTGCTAGTTATACAGGGGCGGATACGCAGTATTTT; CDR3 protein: CSASYTGADTQYF
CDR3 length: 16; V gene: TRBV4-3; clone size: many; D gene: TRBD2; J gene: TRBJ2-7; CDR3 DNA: TGCGCCAGCAGCCTAGCGGCGGGGGGGCCCTCCTACGAGCAGTACTTC; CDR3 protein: CASSLAAGGPSYEQYF
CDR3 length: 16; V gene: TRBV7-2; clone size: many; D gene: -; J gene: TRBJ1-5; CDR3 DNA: TGTGCCAGCAGCTTAGGGGCCGGGTATAGCAATCAGCCCCAGCATTTT; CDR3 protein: CASSLGAGYSNQPQHF
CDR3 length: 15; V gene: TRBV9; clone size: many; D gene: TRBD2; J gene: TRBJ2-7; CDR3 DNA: TGTGCCAGCAGCGCGGGGGGTCAGAACTCCTACGAGCAGTACTTC; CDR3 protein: CASSAGGQNSYEQYF
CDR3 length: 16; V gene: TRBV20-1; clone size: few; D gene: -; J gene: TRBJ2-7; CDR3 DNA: TGCAGTGCTAGAGATCCCGCAGGATCGAGCTCCTACGAGCAGTACTTC; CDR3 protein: CSARDPAGSSSYEQYF
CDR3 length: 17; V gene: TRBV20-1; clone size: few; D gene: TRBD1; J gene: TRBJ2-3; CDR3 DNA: TGCAGTGCTAGAGATGTGTCTCGGACAGGGCCCACAGATACGCAGTATTTT; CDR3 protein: CSARDVSRTGPTDTQYF
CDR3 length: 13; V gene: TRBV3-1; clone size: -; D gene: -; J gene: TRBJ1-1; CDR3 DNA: TGTGCCAGCAGCTCGACAGCGAACACTGAAGCTTTCTTT; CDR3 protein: CASSSTANTEAFF
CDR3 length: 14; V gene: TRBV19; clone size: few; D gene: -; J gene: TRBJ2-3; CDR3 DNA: TGTGCCAGTAGTGATGCGGCTCGCACAGATACGCAGTATTTT; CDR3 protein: CASSDAARTDTQYF
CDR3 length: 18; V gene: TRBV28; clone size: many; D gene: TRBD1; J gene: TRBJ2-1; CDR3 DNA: TGTGCCAGCAGTTTTCTCATGAGGGGGCGAATGGGTCAGAATGAGCAGTTCTTC; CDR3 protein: CASSFLMRGRMGQNEQFF
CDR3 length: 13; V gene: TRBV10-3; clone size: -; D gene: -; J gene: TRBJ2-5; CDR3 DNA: TGTGCCACCAGAAGTGTTGGGACGGAGACCCAGTACTTC; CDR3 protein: CATRSVGTETQYF
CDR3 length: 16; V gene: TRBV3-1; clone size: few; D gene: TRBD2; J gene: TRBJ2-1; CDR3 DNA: TGTGCCAGCAGCCAAGACATAGCGGGGGTGAACAATGAGCAGTTCTTC; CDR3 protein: CASSQDIAGVNNEQFF
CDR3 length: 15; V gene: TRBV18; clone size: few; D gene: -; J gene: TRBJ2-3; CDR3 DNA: TGTGCCAGCTCACCAAGAGGGGGTGGCACAGATACGCAGTATTTT; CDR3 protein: CASSPRGGGTDTQYF
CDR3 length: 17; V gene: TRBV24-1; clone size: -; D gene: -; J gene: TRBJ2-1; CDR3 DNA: TGTGCCACCAGTGATTCGTCCGGGACCATAAACGAGGATGAGCAGTTCTTC; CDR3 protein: CATSDSSGTINEDEQFF
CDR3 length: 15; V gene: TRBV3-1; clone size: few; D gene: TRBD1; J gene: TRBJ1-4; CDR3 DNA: TGTGCCAGCAGCCTTACAGGGGCCGTAAATGAAAAACTGTTTTTT; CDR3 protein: CASSLTGAVNEKLFF
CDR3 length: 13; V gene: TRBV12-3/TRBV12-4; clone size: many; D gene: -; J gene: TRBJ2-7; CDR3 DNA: TGTGCCAGCAGAGTATTGGGTTTCTCCGAGCAGTACTTC; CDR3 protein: CASRVLGFSEQYF
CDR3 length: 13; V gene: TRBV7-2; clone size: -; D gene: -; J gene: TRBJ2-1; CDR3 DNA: TGTGCCAGCAGGGGACAGACTAGTGGTGAGCAGTTCTTC; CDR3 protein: CASRGQTSGEQFF
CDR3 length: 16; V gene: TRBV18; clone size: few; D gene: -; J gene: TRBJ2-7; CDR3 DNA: TGTGCCAGCTCGAAACCCCCAGGGTCAACCGGGTACGAGCAGTACTTC; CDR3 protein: CASSKPPGSTGYEQYF
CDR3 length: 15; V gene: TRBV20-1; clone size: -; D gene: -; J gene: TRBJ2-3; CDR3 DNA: TGCAGTGCTAGAGTGGTACAGAGAAGCACAGATACGCAGTATTTT; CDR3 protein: CSARVVQRSTDTQYF
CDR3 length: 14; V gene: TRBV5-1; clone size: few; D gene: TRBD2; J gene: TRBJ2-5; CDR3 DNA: TGCGCCAGCAGCACAACTAGCGTTGGGGAGACCCAGTACTTC; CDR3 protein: CASSTTSVGETQYF
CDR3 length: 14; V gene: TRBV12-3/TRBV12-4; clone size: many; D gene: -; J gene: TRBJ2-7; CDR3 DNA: TGTGCCAGCAGCCAGGGCTTGAGCTCCTACGAGCAGTACTTC; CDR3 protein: CASSQGLSSYEQYF
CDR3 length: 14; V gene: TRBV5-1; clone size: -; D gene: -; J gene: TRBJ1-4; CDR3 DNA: TGCGCCAGCAGCTTGAGGGCGGACAATGACAAACTGTTTTTT; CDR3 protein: CASSLRADNDKLFF
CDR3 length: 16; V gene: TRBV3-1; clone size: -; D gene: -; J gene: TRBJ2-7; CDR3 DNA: TGTGCCAGCAGCCAGGGAATAACAGGGTTAGGGTACGAGCAGTACTTC; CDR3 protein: CASSQGITGLGYEQYF
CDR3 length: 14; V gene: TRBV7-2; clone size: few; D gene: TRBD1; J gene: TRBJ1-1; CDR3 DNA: TGTGCCAGCAAACTACAGGGGGGAGGCACTGAAGCTTTCTTT; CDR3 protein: CASKLQGGGTEAFF
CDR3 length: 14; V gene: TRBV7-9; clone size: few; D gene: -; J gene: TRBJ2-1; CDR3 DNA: TGTGCCAGCAGCATCGTCCAAGCCGGGACAGAGCAGTTCTTC; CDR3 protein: CASSIVQAGTEQFF
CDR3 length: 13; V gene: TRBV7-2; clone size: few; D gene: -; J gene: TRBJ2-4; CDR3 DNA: TGTGCCAGCAGCCCTGACTATGGGTCCATTCAGTACTTC; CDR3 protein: CASSPDYGSIQYF
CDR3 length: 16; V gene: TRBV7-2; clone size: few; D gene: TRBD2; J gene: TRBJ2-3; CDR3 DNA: TGTGCCAGCAGCTCCCAGACTAGCGGGAGCGCAGATACGCAGTATTTT; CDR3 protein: CASSSQTSGSADTQYF